This paragraph covers one T cell receptor (beta chain) sequence. The data are from a study of T cell clonotyping in hematopoietic cell transplantation. Libraries were prepared by immunoSEQ multiplex PCR; TCRdb keeps only in-frame clonotypes and omits some of them. The profile shows 6,100 or so clones, 66% of them singletons. V was pared by 1 base and J by 1 base, with 8 bases of the junction left unmatched. Germline assignment: CDR1 LGHNA and CDR2 YSLEER. CDR3 length: 18 amino acids. Recipient blood drawn about 28 days pretransplant and days 30, 100, 180 after. This TCR derives from a male patient in his forties or fifties who had an allogeneic stem cell transplant from an unrelated donor, so the T cells may come from the graft donor. Some clones in this sample may be carry-over from other donors' samples. The genes are TRBV4-3 and TRBJ2-1; 9 bases are shared with TRBD2. The material was PBMCs, obtained 180 days after allogeneic stem cell transplant. CDR3 residues: CASSQVSGGTRSYNEQFF. CDR3 nucleotides: TGCGCCAGCAGCCAAGTTAGCGGGGGAACGAGGTCCTACAATGAGCAGTTCTTC.